The present entry profiles one T cell receptor beta chain with its context. V was trimmed by 6 bases and J by 0 bases, leaving 6 bases between them. The CDR3 contains 13 residues. The germline gives CDR1 SGHTA, CDR2 FQGNSA. The data were taken from a study of blood T cell repertoires in COVID-19. Study information: There were acute and convalescent COVID-19 samples, and they came from the United States, Italy and Spain. PBMCs, B-cell-depleted T cells, or T cells were the source of the cDNA or gDNA that made up the material.

As handled by the study authors: Researchers report that nucleated cell counts were estimated from reference gene primer amplification. Assay used: immunoSEQ multiplex PCR; TCRdb lists only in-frame clones, some missing. That table is the source of V, J and clone size, and D and trimming were worked out from the DNA. The table shows 50,000 or so clones, with 65% to 85% occurring only once. The origin of this receptor is a man aged 35 to 55 with acute or convalescent COVID-19. Sequencing input: peripheral blood. V is TRBV7-2 and J is TRBJ2-1; D is unresolved. The CDR3 coding sequence is TGTGCCAGCAGTCCTATCTCCTACAATGAGCAGTTCTTC. This sequence encodes CASSPISYNEQFF. The variable domain in full, completed from reference TRBV7-2 and TRBJ2-1, reads GAGVSQSPSNKVTEKGKDVELRCDPISGHTALYWYRQSLGQGLEFLIYFQGNSAPDKSGLPSDRFSAERTGGSVSTLTIQRTQQEDSAVYLCASSPISYNEQFFGPGTRLTVL.